The 27 T cell receptor beta chains given below trace back to one sample, sequenced in a study of blood T cell repertoires in COVID-19. Using immunoSEQ multiplex PCR, the repertoire was profiled, and TCRdb retains in-frame clones only, with some absent. Of approximately 240,000 clones listed, 75% to 90% are singletons. The material sequenced was PBMCs or T cells enriched from blood (not recorded which). The source of these receptors is a woman between 18 and 30 years old in a cohort exposed to, infected with or recovered from COVID-19 (not recorded which).

This clone came up once. The chain is built from TRBV2 and TRBJ1-4; D perhaps matches TRBD1 (6 bases). V lost 7 bases, J lost 5 bases, and 11 bases lay in between. The V gene's germline CDR1 is SNHLY and CDR2 FYNNEI. The CDR3 has 13 amino acids. CDR3 bases: TGTGCCAGCAATGGACAGAACAATGAAAAACTGTTTTTT. Encoded protein: CASNGQNNEKLFF.

The chain combines TRBV27 with TRBJ1-5, with D unclear. This CDR3 has 13 residues. The germline V and J ends were trimmed by 2 bases and 4 bases, with 6 bases remaining between them. The germline V gene has CDR1 MNHEY and CDR2 SMNVEV (reference sequence). The CDR3 DNA sequence: TGTGCCAGCAGTTTAGAGGCTAATCAGCCCCAGCATTTT. Protein: CASSLEANQPQHF.

The chain carries TRBV15 and TRBJ2-5; no clear D. The CDR3 totals 14 residues. Germline CDR1 and CDR2: LNHNV and YYDKDF (reference sequence). V gave up 6 bases and J gave up 1 base, with 12 bases separating them. The CDR3 sequence: CATSPRNLQETQYF. In DNA, the CDR3 is TGTGCCACCAGTCCCAGAAACCTCCAAGAGACCCAGTACTTC.

This clone has more than one count but fewer than ten. The chain uses TRBV10-2 and TRBJ2-7; 10 nucleotides match TRBD1. This CDR3 has 15 residues. V trimming: 6 bases; J trimming: 0 bases; junction bases outside the gene matches: 5. Germline CDR1 WSHSY, CDR2 SAAADI. Here the CDR3 DNA reads TGCGCCAGCAGACTAGACAGGGGGCTCTCCTACGAGCAGTACTTC. Protein sequence: CASRLDRGLSYEQYF.

The chain combines TRBV2 with TRBJ1-1, with 7 bases aligning to TRBD1. The CDR3 totals 15 residues. With 6 bases clipped from V and 1 base from J, the junction kept 8 bases outside the gene matches. The germline V gene has CDR1 SNHLY and CDR2 FYNNEI. The CDR3 DNA reads as TGTGCCAGCAGCTTGCAGGGGGTCGGGAACACTGAAGCTTTCTTT. Translating gives CASSLQGVGNTEAFF.

This chain joins TRBV5-1 and TRBJ2-1; the match to TRBD2 covers 11 bases. V was clipped by 0 bases and J by 2 bases; unmatched bases: 19. Germline V lookup: CDR1 SGHRS, CDR2 YFSETQ. CDR3 length: 22 residues. CDR3 DNA: TGCGCCAGCAGCTTGGCCGGGACTAGCGGACGAAAGGGATCAACTCCCTACAATGAGCAGTTCTTC. This sequence encodes CASSLAGTSGRKGSTPYNEQFF.

The DNA of the CDR3 is TGTGCCAGCAGTCGCGGGACAGGGGGAGCAGCTAATGAAAAACTGTTTTTT. This encodes CASSRGTGGAANEKLFF. V gene TRBV27 combines with J gene TRBJ1-4, with 11 nucleotides matching TRBD1. V shed 5 bases and J 3 bases; nucleotides not matched to a gene: 8. This CDR3 is 17 amino acids long. The germline CDR1 and CDR2 sequences are MNHEY and SMNVEV (reference sequence).

The V gene is TRBV12-3 or TRBV12-4, the J gene TRBJ1-1; D is unclear. V was shortened by 4 bases and J by 11 bases, with 17 bases between the two germline ends. The CDR3 loop spans 13 amino acids. The CDR3 sequence is CASSSGETVFAFF. Written as DNA, the CDR3 is TGTGCCAGCAGTTCCGGAGAGACGGTATTTGCTTTCTTT.

The genes are TRBV7-3 and TRBJ1-6; D unresolved. In germline, CDR1 is SGHTA, CDR2 FQGTGA. This CDR3 is 15 amino acids long. V was shortened by 5 bases and J by 5 bases, with 13 bases between the two germline ends. The CDR3 nucleotides read TGTGCCAGCAGCCCCCAGCCAGGCGATAATTCACCCCTCCACTTT. Translating it yields CASSPQPGDNSPLHF.

There are a few counts of this clone. V and J are TRBV3-1 (or the pseudogene TRBV3-2) and TRBJ2-2, with a possible D match to TRBD1 (6 bases). Trimming stripped 6 bases from V and 0 bases from J, with 8 bases between. The CDR3 consists of 14 residues. CDR1 is LGHDT and CDR2 is YNNKEL in the germline V gene (reference sequence). The CDR3 protein is CASRQGTNTGELFF. CDR3 in DNA: TGTGCCAGCAGACAGGGTACGAACACCGGGGAGCTGTTTTTT.

This chain joins TRBV3-1 (or the pseudogene TRBV3-2) and TRBJ2-1; 10 bases fit TRBD1. The CDR3 totals 15 residues. Germline assignment: CDR1 LGHDT and CDR2 YNNKEL (reference sequence). Trimming at V came to 1 base and at J to 6 bases, leaving 3 bases not matched to a gene. CDR3 in amino acids: CASSQVGQGVNEQFF. The DNA for the CDR3 is TGTGCCAGCAGCCAAGTAGGACAGGGGGTCAATGAGCAGTTCTTC.

The chain uses TRBV7-7 and TRBJ2-2; 8 bases align to TRBD1. J gave up 5 bases and V 4 bases, and 3 bases lay outside the gene matches. The CDR3 is 14 amino acids. Germline V gene lookup returns CDR1 SSHAT and CDR2 FNYEAQ (reference sequence). The CDR3 spells CASSSQGVTGELFF. In DNA, the CDR3 is TGTGCCAGCAGCTCACAGGGGGTGACCGGGGAGCTGTTTTTT.

This chain connects TRBV6-2 or TRBV6-3 to TRBJ1-4; possible D gene TRBD1, 6 bases. The CDR3 has 16 amino acids. V was clipped by 2 bases and J by 6 bases, with 16 bases between them. The germline CDR1 and CDR2 sequences are MNHEY and SVGEGT. The CDR3 spells CASSYALARGDEKLFF. CDR3 nucleotides: TGTGCCAGCAGTTACGCCCTCGCCAGGGGAGATGAAAAACTGTTTTTT.

The chain couples TRBV4-1 to TRBJ2-5; 10 bases are shared with TRBD2. The CDR3 consists of 17 residues. J gave up 5 bases and V 0 bases, and 9 bases lay outside the gene matches. Germline V lookup: CDR1 MGHRA, CDR2 YSYEKL. DNA of the CDR3: TGCGCCAGCAGCCAAGATGGAGCGGGGGGGCCGTGGGAGACCCAGTACTTC. This gives the protein CASSQDGAGGPWETQYF.

The chain uses TRBV11-3 and TRBJ2-7, with D possibly TRBD1 on 5 matching bases. Germline CDR1 reads SGHNT; CDR2 reads YENEEA. The CDR3 extends over 15 amino acids. V was pared by 4 bases and J by 2 bases, with 15 bases between. The CDR3 region is CASSSGQGRTYEQYF. The CDR3 nucleotides are TGTGCCAGCAGCTCCGGGCAGGGAAGAACCTACGAGCAGTACTTC.

V and J are TRBV19 and TRBJ2-5; D is perhaps TRBD1 (5 bases). Germline CDR1 is LNHDA and CDR2 is SQIVND (reference sequence). The CDR3 contains 12 residues. V was pared by 3 bases and J by 5 bases, with 7 bases between. This chain's CDR3 is CASSIRDETQYF. For the CDR3, the DNA is TGTGCCAGTAGTATCAGGGATGAGACCCAGTACTTC.

The CDR3 sequence: CASNKTRRLAGGYEQYF. CDR3 DNA sequence: TGTGCCAGTAATAAAACCCGGAGACTAGCGGGAGGGTACGAGCAGTACTTC. This sequence joins TRBV19 and TRBJ2-7; 14 bases map to TRBD2. J gave up 4 bases and V 7 bases, and 12 bases lay outside the gene matches. Looked up from germline, CDR1 is LNHDA and CDR2 is SQIVND (reference sequence). This CDR3 comprises 17 residues. The full variable domain, rest sourced from reference TRBV19 and TRBJ2-7, is DGGITQSPKYLFRKEGQNVTLSCEQNLNHDAMYWYRQDPGQGLRLIYYSQIVNDFQKGDIAEGYSVSREKKESFPLTVTSAQKNPTAFYLCASNKTRRLAGGYEQYFGPGTRLTVT.

J is TRBJ2-7 and V is TRBV7-3; D is unclear. V lost 2 bases and J lost 5, with 10 bases in between. The CDR3 contains 13 residues. Germline CDR1 SGHTA, CDR2 FQGTGA. The CDR3 loop is CASSLVGRDEQYF. The CDR3 coding sequence is TGTGCCAGCAGCTTAGTTGGCCGGGACGAGCAGTACTTC.

The chain links TRBV10-2 to TRBJ2-1; no clear D gene. Trimming pared 4 bases from V and 8 bases from J, leaving 12 bases between. Looked up from germline, CDR1 is WSHSY and CDR2 is SAAADI. This CDR3 has 13 residues. The CDR3 region has the DNA TGCGCCAGCAGTGTCTCGTCGCGAGATGAGCAGTTCTTC. Its translation: CASSVSSRDEQFF.

This clone was seen only a few times. The chain combines TRBV5-4 with TRBJ2-7; D is perhaps TRBD2 (5 bases). The CDR3 length is 14 residues. V was clipped by 5 bases and J by 5 bases, with 17 bases between them. The germline V gene encodes CDR1 SGHNT and CDR2 YYREEE (reference sequence). CDR3 bases: TGTGCCAGCAGAACCCGGGGTGAGGGAGACGAGCAGTACTTC. This encodes CASRTRGEGDEQYF.

The gene calls are TRBV5-1 and TRBJ1-3, with D maybe TRBD1 (5 bases). This CDR3 region has 17 residues. CDR1 is SGHRS and CDR2 is YFSETQ in the germline V gene. Trimming took 0 bases from V and 4 from J, leaving 17 bases between them. CDR3 coding DNA: TGCGCCAGCAGCTTGGCCCTAGGACAAGCTGAGGGAAACACCATATATTTT. Protein: CASSLALGQAEGNTIYF. Variable domain in full (rest from reference TRBV5-1 and TRBJ1-3): KAGVTQTPRYLIKTRGQQVTLSCSPISGHRSVSWYQQTPGQGLQFLFEYFSETQRNKGNFPGRFSGRQFSNSRSEMNVSTLELGDSALYLCASSLALGQAEGNTIYFGEGSWLTVV.

The chain carries TRBV9 and TRBJ1-4, with 7 bases matching TRBD1. Losses at the gene ends were 3 bases for V and 7 bases for J; bases not matched to a gene: 12. Germline V gene lookup returns CDR1 SGDLS and CDR2 YYNGEE. The CDR3 spans 16 residues. The CDR3 loop is CASSARGTDRGEKLFF. The CDR3, as DNA: TGTGCCAGCAGCGCAAGGGGGACAGACCGAGGTGAAAAACTGTTTTTT.

The chain uses TRBV19 and TRBJ2-5; 11 nucleotides agree with TRBD2. The length of the CDR3 is 15 residues. With V trimmed by 6 bases and J by 3 bases, 6 bases remained unmatched. Germline CDR1 LNHDA, CDR2 SQIVND (reference sequence). As DNA, the CDR3 is TGTGCCAGTAGGTCCGGGACTAGCGGAGAAGAGACCCAGTACTTC. Translation gives CASRSGTSGEETQYF.

V usage is TRBV6-1 and J usage is TRBJ1-1; D not certain. V lost 2 bases, J lost 11 bases, and 18 bases lay in between. Germline CDR1 reads MNHNS; CDR2 reads SASEGT. The CDR3 is made up of 14 amino acids. This CDR3 is CASSESPSPLRAFF. In DNA form, the CDR3 reads TGTGCCAGCAGTGAATCCCCCAGTCCCCTCAGGGCTTTCTTT.

The chain carries TRBV2 and TRBJ1-6, with 10 nucleotides matching TRBD1. The CDR3 consists of 16 residues. V shed 1 base and J 5 bases; nucleotides not matched to a gene: 2. Germline assignment: CDR1 SNHLY and CDR2 FYNNEI. The CDR3 sequence is CASSEGGQGNNSPLHF. CDR3 nucleotides: TGTGCCAGCAGTGAAGGGGGACAGGGGAATAATTCACCCCTCCACTTT.

The V gene is TRBV4-2, the J gene TRBJ2-2; TRBD2 might be the D (7 bases). The CDR3 consists of 16 residues. Germline V gives CDR1 LGHNA, CDR2 YNFKEQ. The V and J ends lost 4 bases and 5 bases respectively, with 17 bases between them. The CDR3 nucleotides are TGTGCCAGCAGCCTCGAGGTGGGGGGGCCTACCGGGGAGCTGTTTTTT. It is translated as CASSLEVGGPTGELFF.

The chain carries TRBV2 and TRBJ2-1; D may be TRBD1 (6 bases). CDR1 is SNHLY, CDR2 FYNNEI, per germline. There are 13 residues in the CDR3. V was shortened by 3 bases and J by 8 bases, with 11 bases between the two germline ends. The CDR3 DNA reads TGTGCCAGCAGTGATTCAGGGGCCGATGAGCAGTTCTTC. Protein sequence: CASSDSGADEQFF.